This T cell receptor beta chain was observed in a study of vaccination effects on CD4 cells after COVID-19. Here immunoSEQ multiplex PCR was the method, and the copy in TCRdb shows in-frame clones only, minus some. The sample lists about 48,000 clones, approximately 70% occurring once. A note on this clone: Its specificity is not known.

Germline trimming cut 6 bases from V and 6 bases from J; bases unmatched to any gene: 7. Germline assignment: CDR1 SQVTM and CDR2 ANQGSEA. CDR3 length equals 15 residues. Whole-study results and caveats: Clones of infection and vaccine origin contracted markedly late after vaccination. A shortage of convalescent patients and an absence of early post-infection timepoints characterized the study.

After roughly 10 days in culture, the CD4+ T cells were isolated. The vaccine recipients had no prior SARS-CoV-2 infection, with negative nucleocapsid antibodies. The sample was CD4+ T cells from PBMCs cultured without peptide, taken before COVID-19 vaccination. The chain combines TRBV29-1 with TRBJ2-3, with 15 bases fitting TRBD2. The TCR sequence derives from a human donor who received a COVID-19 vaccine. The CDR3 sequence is CSVRPGTSGGDTQYF. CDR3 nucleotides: TGCAGCGTCCGCCCCGGGACTAGCGGGGGGGATACGCAGTATTTT.